The 25 T cell receptor beta chains in this list originate from one sample, sequenced in a study of OX40 agonist ivuxolimab in advanced cancers. The assay was immunoSEQ multiplex PCR, and TCRdb's table has in-frame clones only and misses some. In the table there are about 93,000 clones, just over 90% of which are singletons. Sequenced material: CD4+ or CD8+ T cells sorted from blood, taken in a trial of the OX40 agonist ivuxolimab. The receptors come from an adult with an advanced solid tumor such as melanoma, head and neck, liver or kidney cancer.

V gene TRBV2 combines with J gene TRBJ2-5; 7 nucleotides agree with TRBD2. The ends lost 3 bases at V and 6 bases at J; junction bases unmatched: 7. The CDR3 consists of 14 residues. Germline lookup yields CDR1 SNHLY and CDR2 FYNNEI. The CDR3 coding sequence is TGTGCCAGCAGTGATCGGACTAGTTCCAAGACCCAGTACTTC. This gives the protein CASSDRTSSKTQYF.

J is TRBJ2-5 and V is TRBV5-1; no definite D call. Between the trimmed V and J ends, which lost 5 bases and 5 bases, there was a span of 16 bases. The V gene's germline CDR1 is SGHRS and CDR2 YFSETQ. CDR3 length: 14 residues. In nucleotides, the CDR3 is TGCGCCAGCAGTCCCCGAAAAGGTAGCGAGACCCAGTACTTC. Translation: CASSPRKGSETQYF. The full variable domain, rest sourced from reference TRBV5-1 and TRBJ2-5, is KAGVTQTPRYLIKTRGQQVTLSCSPISGHRSVSWYQQTPGQGLQFLFEYFSETQRNKGNFPGRFSGRQFSNSRSEMNVSTLELGDSALYLCASSPRKGSETQYFGPGTRLLVL.

The chain has TRBV7-9 and TRBJ2-5; 11 bases are a match to TRBD1. V gave up 3 bases and J gave up 1 base; unmatched junction bases: 7. Germline CDR1 is SEHNR and CDR2 is FQNEAQ (reference sequence). The length of the CDR3 is 17 residues. The CDR3 nucleotides are TGTGCCAGCAGCTTCGCCGGGACAGGGGGAATCCAAGAGACCCAGTACTTC. It encodes CASSFAGTGGIQETQYF.

This clone was detected once. CDR3 in DNA: TGCGCCAGCAGCTCACTCCTTGGTCGGCCAGGAACTAGCGGGAGCAACACCGGGGAGCTGTTTTTT. Translating it yields CASSSLLGRPGTSGSNTGELFF. This chain links TRBV4-1 with TRBJ2-2; 11 bases match TRBD2. The CDR3 spans 22 residues. The ends lost 5 bases at V and 2 bases at J; junction bases unmatched: 22. CDR1 MGHRA and CDR2 YSYEKL come from the germline V gene.

The J gene is TRBJ1-2, the V gene TRBV6-5; unclear D gene. The CDR3 loop spans 15 amino acids. CDR1 MNHEY and CDR2 SVGAGI come from the germline V gene. V lost 0 bases and J lost 4, with 12 bases in between. The DNA for the CDR3 is TGTGCCAGCAGTTACTCCGAGGTAGCCTCCTATGGCTACACCTTC. Amino acid sequence: CASSYSEVASYGYTF.

The chain has TRBV30 and TRBJ2-6, with 8 bases aligning to TRBD1. This CDR3 has 17 residues. With V trimmed by 8 bases and J by 0 bases, 12 bases remained unmatched. From germline, CDR1 is GTSNPN and CDR2 SVGIG (reference sequence). The CDR3 loop is CARLGTGHRSGANVLTF. As DNA, the CDR3 is TGTGCCCGACTCGGGACAGGCCACCGCTCTGGGGCCAACGTCCTGACTTTC.

The chain combines TRBV6-5 with TRBJ2-7; D may be TRBD2 (6 bases). The CDR3 spans 13 residues. Trimming stripped 8 bases from V and 3 bases from J, with 14 bases between. Germline assignment: CDR1 MNHEY and CDR2 SVGAGI. Here the CDR3 DNA reads TGTGCCAGCTCCTATGGGGGGATCTACGAGCAGTACTTC. Translating gives CASSYGGIYEQYF.

The chain couples TRBV19 to TRBJ2-1, with D tentatively TRBD1 or TRBD2 (6 bases each). With 5 bases removed from V and 8 bases from J, the gap between germline ends came to 19 bases. The CDR3 extends over 15 amino acids. Per the germline V gene, CDR1 is LNHDA and CDR2 is SQIVND (reference sequence). CDR3 nucleotide sequence: TGTGCCAGTAGTGGGGGGCAGGTGGGGAGGTATGAGCAGTTCTTC. Translating gives CASSGGQVGRYEQFF.

V is TRBV5-8 and J is TRBJ1-6; unclear D gene. Germline V gene sequence: CDR1 SGHTS, CDR2 YDEGEE. V shed 0 bases and J shed 9 bases, with 7 bases lying between them. The CDR3 is 13 residues long. CDR3 DNA: TGTGCCAGCAGCTTGGCCAACATTTCACCCCTCCACTTT. Amino acid sequence: CASSLANISPLHF.

The CDR3 loop is CASSELGGAGELFF. The CDR3 coding sequence is TGTGCCAGCAGTGAATTGGGGGGGGCCGGGGAGCTGTTTTTT. This chain links TRBV6-1 with TRBJ2-2; TRBD2 matches 7 bases. The CDR3 has 14 residues. V shed 2 bases, J shed 6 bases, and the junction held 3 bases outside the gene matches. Per germline, CDR1 MNHNS and CDR2 SASEGT.

The chain links TRBV18 to TRBJ2-2, with D tentatively TRBD1 (5 bases). In germline, CDR1 is KGHSH, CDR2 LQKENI. V dropped 2 bases and J dropped 2 bases, with 12 bases sitting between them. The CDR3 spans 16 residues. CDR3 in amino acids: CASSPFDRANTGELFF. In DNA form, the CDR3 reads TGTGCCAGCTCACCATTTGACAGAGCCAACACCGGGGAGCTGTTTTTT.

The chain carries TRBV7-9 and TRBJ2-1; D call uncertain. The CDR3 covers 12 residues. Per the germline V gene, CDR1 is SEHNR and CDR2 is FQNEAQ (reference sequence). The V end was cut by 1 base, the J end by 6 bases, with 4 bases between. The CDR3 region has the DNA TGTGCCAGCAGCTTAGGAGTCAATGAGCAGTTCTTC. Translated: CASSLGVNEQFF. The full variable domain, rest sourced from reference TRBV7-9 and TRBJ2-1, is DTGVSQNPRHKITKRGQNVTFRCDPISEHNRLYWYRQTLGQGPEFLTYFQNEAQLEKSRLLSDRFSAERPKGSFSTLEIQRTEQGDSAMYLCASSLGVNEQFFGPGTRLTVL.

The rearrangement links TRBV19 to TRBJ2-3, with 8 positions matching TRBD2. The CDR3 totals 15 residues. Trimming cost V 4 bases and J 2 bases; bases outside gene matches: 5. Germline CDR1 reads LNHDA; CDR2 reads SQIVND (reference sequence). The CDR3 DNA sequence: TGTGCCAGTAGTAAGCCTAGCGGGCCCACAGATACGCAGTATTTT. It is translated as CASSKPSGPTDTQYF. Combining the CDR3 with reference TRBV19 and TRBJ2-3 gives the whole variable domain DGGITQSPKYLFRKEGQNVTLSCEQNLNHDAMYWYRQDPGQGLRLIYYSQIVNDFQKGDIAEGYSVSREKKESFPLTVTSAQKNPTAFYLCASSKPSGPTDTQYFGPGTRLTVL.

The chain has TRBV19 and TRBJ2-3, with D maybe TRBD2 (5 bases). Germline V gives CDR1 LNHDA, CDR2 SQIVND (reference sequence). V was shortened by 1 base and J by 1 base, with 12 bases between the two germline ends. CDR3 length: 16 residues. CDR3 sequence (DNA): TGTGCCAGTAGTATAGTTCCTCCGGAGGGCACAGATACGCAGTATTTT. Translated, it gives CASSIVPPEGTDTQYF.

This rearrangement joins TRBV27 to TRBJ1-2; 8 bases are shared with TRBD1. V lost 5 bases to trimming and J lost 8 bases; unmatched junction nucleotides: 7. The CDR3 length is 13 residues. Looked up from germline, CDR1 is MNHEY and CDR2 is SMNVEV (reference sequence). The CDR3 DNA follows: TGTGCCAGCAGTCCCGGACAGGGTTGGGGCTACACCTTC. Translating gives CASSPGQGWGYTF.

This clone appeared a single time. The rearrangement uses TRBV6-1 and TRBJ2-3; either TRBD1 or TRBD2 may fit D (5 bases each). Germline CDR1 and CDR2: MNHNS and SASEGT. V lost 2 bases and J 4 bases, leaving 16 bases between the germline ends. The CDR3 sequence is 16 residues long. The CDR3 bases are TGTGCCAGCAGTGAACAGGTCCCGCAGGGAGCAGATACGCAGTATTTT. Translating gives CASSEQVPQGADTQYF.

The chain employs TRBV29-1 and TRBJ2-5; D ambiguous. Germline lookup yields CDR1 SQVTM and CDR2 ANQGSEA. The ends were cut back, 4 bases at V and 5 bases at J, with 8 bases in the middle. The CDR3 contains 11 residues. The CDR3 DNA reads as TGCAGCGTTGCAGCCGTTGAGACCCAGTACTTC. It is translated as CSVAAVETQYF.

The chain joins TRBV19 to TRBJ1-2; D might be TRBD1 (5 bases). With 3 bases removed from V and 5 bases from J, the gap between germline ends came to 10 bases. This CDR3 is 13 amino acids long. Germline V lookup: CDR1 LNHDA, CDR2 SQIVND (reference sequence). The CDR3 loop is CASSILGVYGYTF. CDR3 DNA sequence: TGTGCCAGTAGTATTTTGGGGGTATATGGCTACACCTTC. The entire variable domain, with the rest obtained from reference TRBV19 and TRBJ1-2, is as follows: DGGITQSPKYLFRKEGQNVTLSCEQNLNHDAMYWYRQDPGQGLRLIYYSQIVNDFQKGDIAEGYSVSREKKESFPLTVTSAQKNPTAFYLCASSILGVYGYTFGSGTRLTVV.

This clone has just one count. The chain links TRBV5-8 to TRBJ2-5; 8 bases map to TRBD1. Trimming cost V 3 bases and J 5 bases; bases outside gene matches: 9. This CDR3 spans 15 amino acids. Per germline, CDR1 SGHTS and CDR2 YDEGEE. The chain's CDR3 is CASSSGQGWEETQYF. As DNA, the CDR3 is TGTGCCAGCAGCTCTGGACAGGGATGGGAGGAGACCCAGTACTTC.

The chain links TRBV30 to TRBJ2-1; D perhaps matches TRBD1 (6 bases). The CDR3 runs 14 residues. Per the germline V gene, CDR1 is GTSNPN and CDR2 is SVGIG (reference sequence). Trimming stripped 3 bases from V and 10 bases from J, with 19 bases between. Here the CDR3 reads CAWRFGQRPAEQFF. The CDR3 DNA reads TGTGCCTGGAGGTTTGGACAGAGACCTGCGGAGCAGTTCTTC.

The CDR3 DNA follows: TGTGCCAGCAGTTTAACGGGGAAACCCCGAGGTACGCAGTATTTT. Its protein is CASSLTGKPRGTQYF. The chain has TRBV28 and TRBJ2-3; perhaps TRBD2 as D (5 bases). Between the trimmed V and J ends, which lost 2 bases and 8 bases, there was a span of 17 bases. CDR3 length equals 15 residues. The V gene's germline CDR1 is MDHEN and CDR2 SYDVKM. Drawing the rest from reference TRBV28 and TRBJ2-3, the complete variable domain is DVKVTQSSRYLVKRTGEKVFLECVQDMDHENMFWYRQDPGLGLRLIYFSYDVKMKEKGDIPEGYSVSREKKERFSLILESASTNQTSMYLCASSLTGKPRGTQYFGPGTRLTVL.

The J gene is TRBJ2-2, the V gene TRBV2, with D unresolved. Germline assignment: CDR1 SNHLY and CDR2 FYNNEI. This CDR3 contains 14 residues. Trimming pared 8 bases from V and 0 bases from J, leaving 10 bases between. For the CDR3, the DNA is TGTGCCAGCCTTTACGCACCGAACACCGGGGAGCTGTTTTTT. This encodes CASLYAPNTGELFF.

The chain uses TRBV5-1 and TRBJ1-3, with D uncertain. Germline values: CDR1 SGHRS, CDR2 YFSETQ. The CDR3 length is 14 residues. V lost 4 bases and J lost 1, with 9 bases in between. CDR3 in DNA: TGCGCCAGCAGCATGGACGGTTCTGGAAACACCATATATTTT. It specifies CASSMDGSGNTIYF.

The chain carries TRBV7-9 and TRBJ2-3, with TRBD1 matching 8 bases. The V gene end was trimmed by 4 bases and the J gene end by 3 bases; junction bases not matched to a gene: 3. The CDR3 runs 14 residues. Germline CDR1 reads SEHNR; CDR2 reads FQNEAQ (reference sequence). The CDR3 bases are TGTGCCAGCAGCTCATACAGGGGGACAGATACGCAGTATTTT. It codes for CASSSYRGTDTQYF.

This clone was seen only once. V is TRBV9 and J is TRBJ2-5, with a possible D match to TRBD2 (5 bases). V was trimmed by 3 bases and J by 4 bases, leaving 10 bases between them. The CDR3 extends over 13 amino acids. The germline CDR1 and CDR2 sequences are SGDLS and YYNGEE. This CDR3 reads CASSGGSAETQYF. Written as DNA, the CDR3 is TGTGCCAGCAGCGGTGGGAGCGCAGAGACCCAGTACTTC. The entire variable domain, with the rest obtained from reference TRBV9 and TRBJ2-5, is as follows: DSGVTQTPKHLITATGQRVTLRCSPRSGDLSVYWYQQSLDQGLQFLIQYYNGEERAKGNILERFSAQQFPDLHSELNLSSLELGDSALYFCASSGGSAETQYFGPGTRLLVL.